These 8 T cell receptor beta chains share one sample of origin, sequenced in a study of T cells in women clearing cervical HPV infection. Repertoires were generated with immunoSEQ multiplex PCR, while TCRdb's copy carries only in-frame clones and drops some. This repertoire includes roughly 23,000 clones. The sample consisted of blood buffy coat. The receptor set was obtained from a woman between 18 and 70 years old with a cervical HPV16 infection that either progressed to CIN3+ or cleared (not recorded which).

The CDR3 bases that were read are TGCGCCAGCAGCCCCGGTGGGAGACAGAACTATGGC. Amino acids: CASSPGGRQNYG. The complete CDR3 sequence is CASSPGGRQNYGYTF. The gene calls are TRBV5-1 and TRBJ1-2; maybe TRBD1 (5 bases). The read falls 3 residues short of the CDR3 end, and the missing part is taken from the germline J gene. V shed 4 bases and J shed 2 bases, with 15 bases lying between them. Per the germline V gene, CDR1 is SGHRS and CDR2 is YFSETQ. The CDR3 runs 15 residues.

On this clone: The read stops 3 residues short of the end of the CDR3; the missing end is completed from the germline J gene. The V and J genes are TRBV2 and TRBJ1-2; D perhaps matches TRBD1 (6 bases). V lost 7 bases and J 0 bases, leaving 12 bases between the germline ends. This CDR3 spans 14 amino acids. Germline V CDR1 and CDR2: SNHLY, FYNNEI. The part of the CDR3 DNA that was read is TGTGCCAGCAATCCGGACAGAGCTAACTATGGC. Its protein product is CASNPDRANYG. The full CDR3 protein is CASNPDRANYGYTF. Full variable domain (outside the CDR3, taken from reference TRBV2 and TRBJ1-2): EPEVTQTPSHQVTQMGQEVILRCVPISNHLYFYWYRQILGQKVEFLVSFYNNEISEKSEIFDDQFSVERPDGSNFTLKIRSTKLEDSAMYFCASNPDRANYGYTFGSGTRLTVV.

About this clone: The observed sequence ends 3 residues before the CDR3 terminus, with the missing tail filled in from the germline J gene. This chain uses TRBV20-1 with TRBJ2-1; 7 bases line up with TRBD1. Per the germline V gene, CDR1 is DFQATT and CDR2 is SNEGSKA (reference sequence). After removal of 5 bases from V and 6 bases from J, the junction contained 16 bases not matched to a gene. This CDR3 is 16 amino acids long. The sequenced part of the CDR3 DNA is TGCAGTGCTCCCAGGGGGAGCCCTCGGTCCGGCAATGAG. It yields the protein CSAPRGSPRSGNE. Given in full, the CDR3 is CSAPRGSPRSGNEQFF.

As regards this clone: The read terminates 3 residues ahead of where the CDR3 ends, so the germline J gene completes it. The chain recombines TRBV27 with TRBJ1-1; D ambiguous. The length of the CDR3 is 13 residues. In germline, CDR1 is MNHEY, CDR2 SMNVEV (reference sequence). V was trimmed by 7 bases and J by 0 bases, leaving 9 bases between them. Incomplete CDR3 DNA: TGTGCCAGCAAGGTGGCCTTGAACACTGAA. As protein: CASKVALNTE. The CDR3 as a whole reads CASKVALNTEAFF.

About this clone: The observed sequence ends 3 residues before the CDR3 terminus, with the missing tail filled in from the germline J gene. Other DNA sequences in the sample encode the same CDR3. This chain uses TRBV5-1 with TRBJ2-1; 8 nucleotides align to TRBD2. Germline CDR1 reads SGHRS; CDR2 reads YFSETQ. CDR3 size: 14 residues. The V segment lost 0 bases and the J segment 8 bases; nucleotides outside the gene matches: 4. Here the CDR3 reads CASSLAQAGDEQFF. The sequenced part of the CDR3 DNA is TGCGCCAGCAGCTTGGCCCAAGCGGGGGATGAG. The variable domain in full, completed from reference TRBV5-1 and TRBJ2-1, reads KAGVTQTPRYLIKTRGQQVTLSCSPISGHRSVSWYQQTPGQGLQFLFEYFSETQRNKGNFPGRFSGRQFSNSRSEMNVSTLELGDSALYLCASSLAQAGDEQFFGPGTRLTVL.

Regarding this clone: The observed sequence ends 3 residues before the CDR3 terminus, with the missing tail filled in from the germline J gene. The chain carries TRBV5-5 and TRBJ1-1; 10 bases match TRBD1. Germline lookup yields CDR1 SGHKS and CDR2 YYEKEE (reference sequence). The CDR3 has 15 amino acids. Trimming cost V 4 bases and J 4 bases; bases outside gene matches: 7. The CDR3 loop reads CASSSSGTGVTEAFF. The CDR3 DNA, read in part, is TGTGCCAGCAGCAGCTCCGGGACAGGGGTCACTGAA.

As to this clone: The CDR3 is cut off 3 residues early in the read; its end comes from the germline J gene. The chain links TRBV6-1 to TRBJ2-1; TRBD2 agrees at 7 bases. This CDR3 contains 15 residues. CDR1 is MNHNS and CDR2 is SASEGT in the germline V gene. Germline trimming cut 1 base from V and 7 bases from J; bases unmatched to any gene: 7. CDR3 loop: CASSEETAGTNEQFF. CDR3 bases read: TGTGCCAGCAGTGAAGAAACAGCGGGAACGAATGAG.

The part of the CDR3 DNA that was read is TGTGCCAGCAGCGATAGAGGGGGCTACACTGAA. Translation: CASSDRGGYTE. The entire CDR3 reads CASSDRGGYTEAFF. The J gene is TRBJ1-1, the V gene TRBV7-2, with TRBD1 matching over 7 bases. The read terminates 3 residues ahead of where the CDR3 ends, so the germline J gene completes it. J was trimmed by 3 bases and V by 5 bases; bases with no gene match: 6. The CDR3 runs 14 residues. The germline gives CDR1 SGHTA, CDR2 FQGNSA.